The clone carrying this T cell receptor (beta chain) was seen a single time. Its matching antigen is unknown. The data originate from a study of vaccination effects on CD4 cells after COVID-19. When less than 11 days of culture had elapsed, CD4+ T cells were isolated. Two-dose vaccination with either BNT162b2 or mRNA-1273 was given to the participants. Nucleocapsid antibodies were negative in the vaccine recipients, who had never had SARS-CoV-2 infection. The CDR3 extends over 15 amino acids. Germline CDR1 and CDR2: SGHTS and YDEGEE. Unmatched junction bases numbered 4, after V lost 2 bases and J lost 3 bases. Using immunoSEQ multiplex PCR, the repertoire was profiled, and TCRdb retains in-frame clones only, with some absent. The sample lists more than 35,000 clones, more than 65% occurring once.

The sequenced sample was CD4+ T cells from PBMCs cultured without peptide, obtained after COVID-19 vaccination. This clonotype originated in a human donor who received a COVID-19 vaccine. V is TRBV5-8 and J is TRBJ1-2, with TRBD1 identical over 10 bases. CDR3 in amino acids: CASSFWTGGYYGYTF. The DNA for the CDR3 is TGTGCCAGCAGCTTTTGGACAGGGGGGTACTATGGCTACACCTTC.